The clone carrying this T cell receptor beta chain was seen a few times. As yet, its antigen is unknown. The record originates from a study of neurological immune-mediated disorders. Study-wide results and limits: Whereas HTLV-1-associated myelopathy showed the most TCR clonal expansion, multiple sclerosis showed the least, with levels below those of healthy controls. Among 34 multiple sclerosis patients, 18 had repertoires that phylogenetic grouping placed in one related-CDR3 cluster, a possible signature.

Unsorted libraries used 2 million PBMCs kept at -80 degrees C. Trimming shortened V by 5 bases and J by 8 bases, and 15 bases separated the two germline ends. Germline CDR1 is DFQATT and CDR2 is SNEGSKA (reference sequence). There are 12 residues in the CDR3. With 10-nucleotide random UMIs included, cDNA was synthesized by 5'RACE. TCRdb redid the calling of the 5' RACE reads with MiXCR, one entry per CDR3 protein. Of roughly 67,000 distinct CDR3 sequences in the sample, under 5% were seen once. The chain employs TRBV20-1 and TRBJ1-1, with no clear D. This receptor was identified in a man aged 50 to 59 with multiple sclerosis. Sequences were obtained from PBMCs. The CDR3 DNA reads as TGCAGTGCTCCCTACCGGACCCAAGAAGCTTTCTTT. Its protein product is CSAPYRTQEAFF.